This section outlines one TCR beta chain sequence together with its context. Recently diagnosed hyperthyroidism of less than 2 months' duration affected patients aged 18 to 65. Diagnoses rested on clinical symptoms, serum thyroxine and TRAb, thyroid ultrasound and orbital computed tomography. The sample belongs to a study of T cells in Graves' hyperthyroidism and ophthalmopathy. In the study overall: Peripheral blood draws took place at initial diagnosis, ahead of any treatment.

V lost 5 bases, J lost 6 bases, and 14 bases stayed unmatched. This CDR3 is built from 16 residues. Germline CDR1 and CDR2: SGHRS and YFSETQ. Amplification of TCR beta CDR3 regions used RNA as the template. The TCR CDR3 was amplified in a first-round RT-PCR using the HTBI primer set. TCRdb re-called the multiplex PCR reads with MiXCR, one entry per CDR3 protein. The sample carries hundreds of thousands of distinct CDR3 sequences, about a third recorded once. The chain combines TRBV5-1 with TRBJ1-2; 9 bases line up with TRBD1. Specimen: blood. The sequence derives from a woman between 40 and 50 years old with Graves' hyperthyroidism. For the CDR3, the DNA is TGCGCCAGCAGTCTCGACAGGGGGAGTTCTACGGATGGCTACACCTTC. It is translated as CASSLDRGSSTDGYTF.